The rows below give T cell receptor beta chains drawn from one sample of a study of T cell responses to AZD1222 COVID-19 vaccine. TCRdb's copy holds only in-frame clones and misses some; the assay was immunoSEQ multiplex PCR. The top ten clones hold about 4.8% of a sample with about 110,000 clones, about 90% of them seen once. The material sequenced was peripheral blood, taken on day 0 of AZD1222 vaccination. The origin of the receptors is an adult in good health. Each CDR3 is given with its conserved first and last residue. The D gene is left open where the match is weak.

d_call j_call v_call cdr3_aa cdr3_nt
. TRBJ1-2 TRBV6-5 CASSPGSYGYTF TGTGCCAGCAGCCCCGGAAGCTATGGCTACACCTTC
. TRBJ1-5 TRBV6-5 CASSAGRNQPQHF TGTGCCAGCAGCGCCGGGAGAAATCAGCCCCAGCATTTT
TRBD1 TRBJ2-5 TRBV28 CASSLLGRTGGISQETQYF TGTGCCAGCAGTTTATTGGGTCGGACAGGGGGAATCAGCCAAGAGACCCAGTACTTC
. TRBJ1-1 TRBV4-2 CASSPSGSTPEAFF TGTGCCAGCAGCCCTTCCGGGTCGACTCCTGAAGCTTTCTTT
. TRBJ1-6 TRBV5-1 CASRDTNSPLHF TGCGCCAGCAGGGACACTAATTCACCCCTCCACTTT
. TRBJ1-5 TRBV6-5 CASSYSRHNQPQHF TGTGCCAGCAGTTACTCAAGACACAATCAGCCCCAGCATTTT
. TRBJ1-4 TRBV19 CASSIVVYEKLFF TGTGCCAGTAGTATCGTCGTCTATGAAAAACTGTTTTTT
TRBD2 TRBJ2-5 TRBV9 CASSVVGLAGGETQYF TGTGCCAGCAGCGTAGTGGGACTAGCGGGAGGAGAGACCCAGTACTTC
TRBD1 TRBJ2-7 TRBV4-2 CASSPYDRAHEQYF TGTGCCAGCAGCCCCTACGACAGGGCCCACGAGCAGTACTTC
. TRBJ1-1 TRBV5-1 CASSWDRNTEAFF TGCGCCAGCAGCTGGGACCGGAACACTGAAGCTTTCTTT
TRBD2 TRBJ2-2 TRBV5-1 CASSLRATGTSVSGELFF TGCGCCAGCAGCTTGAGGGCGACCGGGACTAGCGTTTCCGGGGAGCTGTTTTTT
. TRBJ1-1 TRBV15 CATSSRAGFLGTEAFF TGTGCCACCAGCAGCCGCGCAGGGTTCCTAGGGACTGAAGCTTTCTTT
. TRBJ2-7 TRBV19 CASSPRPASYEQYF TGTGCCAGTAGTCCTAGGCCCGCCAGCTACGAGCAGTACTTC